Below, one T cell receptor (beta chain) is given with its context. Both 60 Vbeta primers and 13 Jbeta primers went into the PCR. Only in-frame clones appear in the TCRdb table, and some are missing; sequencing was by immunoSEQ multiplex PCR. The sample yields 130,000 or so clones, more than 75% seen once. The sample is drawn from a study of cytomegalovirus exposure and HLA in healthy donors. Material for sequencing was PBMCs. The source of this sequence is a man younger than 35 in good health and CMV-seropositive.

CDR3 bases: TGTGCCAGCAGGCCCGGAAGGGGGTTCTCTGGAAACACCATATATTTT. Protein: CASRPGRGFSGNTIYF. This chain joins TRBV5-6 and TRBJ1-3, with D maybe TRBD1 (6 bases). The CDR3 is made up of 16 amino acids. The V and J ends lost 5 bases and 0 bases respectively, with 15 bases between them. Germline V gives CDR1 SGHDT, CDR2 YYEEEE. Based on the CDR3 plus reference TRBV5-6 and TRBJ1-3, the full variable domain is DAGVTQSPTHLIKTRGQQVTLRCSPKSGHDTVSWYQQALGQGPQFIFQYYEEEERQRGNFPDRFSGHQFPNYSSELNVNALLLGDSALYLCASRPGRGFSGNTIYFGEGSWLTVV.